This record looks at one T cell receptor (beta chain) sequence and its context. This record comes from a study of T cell changes during pregnancy in multiple sclerosis. Germline values: CDR1 SGHNT, CDR2 YYREEE (reference sequence). V dropped 0 bases and J dropped 1 base, with 12 bases sitting between them. The CDR3 is 16 residues long. Profiled with immunoSEQ multiplex PCR; TCRdb holds only in-frame clones, not every one. The sample consists of fewer than 40,000 clones, roughly 90% of them appearing once. The sequenced sample was CD4+ T cells from peripheral blood mononuclear cells, obtained in the second trimester of pregnancy. The chain uses TRBV5-4 and TRBJ2-3, with TRBD1 as a possible D gene (5 bases). The clonotype was recovered from a female donor in good health, enrolled as a control in a pregnancy study. The CDR3, as DNA: TGTGCCAGCAGCTTGGGGTTGGGGCAAGGCACAGATACGCAGTATTTT. This sequence encodes CASSLGLGQGTDTQYF.